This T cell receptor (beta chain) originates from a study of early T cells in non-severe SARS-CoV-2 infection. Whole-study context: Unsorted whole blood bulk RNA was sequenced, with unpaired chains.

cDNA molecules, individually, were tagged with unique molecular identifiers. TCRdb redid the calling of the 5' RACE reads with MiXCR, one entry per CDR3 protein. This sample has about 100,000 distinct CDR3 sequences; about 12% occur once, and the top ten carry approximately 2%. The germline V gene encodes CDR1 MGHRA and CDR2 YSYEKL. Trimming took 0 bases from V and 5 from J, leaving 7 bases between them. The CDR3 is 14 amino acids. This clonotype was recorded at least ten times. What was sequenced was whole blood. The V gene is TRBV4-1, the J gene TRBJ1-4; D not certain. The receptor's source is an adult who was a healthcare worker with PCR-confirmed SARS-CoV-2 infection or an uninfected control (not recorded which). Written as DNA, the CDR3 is TGCGCCAGCAGCCAAGATGCCCGAAATGAAAAACTGTTTTTT. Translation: CASSQDARNEKLFF.